The 23 T cell receptor beta chains presented below share a single source sample, sequenced in a study of blood T cell repertoires in COVID-19. Sequencing used immunoSEQ multiplex PCR; TCRdb keeps in-frame clones, though not all of them. The sample has tens of thousands of clones, roughly 87% seen once; the top ten hold approximately 2.2%. The material sequenced was peripheral blood. These receptors were collected from a man over 45 with acute or convalescent COVID-19.

The V and J genes are TRBV15 and TRBJ1-5, with 8 nucleotides matching TRBD1. Per the germline V gene, CDR1 is LNHNV and CDR2 is YYDKDF (reference sequence). The CDR3 consists of 16 residues. Unmatched junction bases numbered 6, after V lost 0 bases and J lost 5 bases. The DNA for the CDR3 is TGTGCCACCAGCAGAGATTATCAGGGGGCGGATCAGCCCCAGCATTTT. This gives the protein CATSRDYQGADQPQHF. The complete variable domain, with remaining parts taken from reference TRBV15 and TRBJ1-5, reads DAMVIQNPRYQVTQFGKPVTLSCSQTLNHNVMYWYQQKSSQAPKLLFHYYDKDFNNEADTPDNFQSRRPNTSFCFLDIRSPGLGDTAMYLCATSRDYQGADQPQHFGDGTRLSIL.

The chain is built from TRBV24-1 and TRBJ1-2; 10 bases agree with TRBD1. This CDR3 contains 14 residues. J gave up 7 bases and V 7 bases, and 8 bases lay outside the gene matches. Per germline, CDR1 KGHDR and CDR2 SFDVKD. The CDR3 sequence is CATSNQDRGGGYTF. CDR3 DNA sequence: TGTGCCACCAGCAATCAGGACAGGGGGGGTGGCTACACCTTC.

The chain has TRBV6-2 or TRBV6-3 and TRBJ2-3; D unresolved. V was clipped by 3 bases and J by 3 bases, with 10 bases between them. CDR1 is MNHEY and CDR2 is SVGEGT in the germline V gene. The CDR3 sequence is 14 residues long. In nucleotides, the CDR3 is TGTGCCAGCAGTTATTACTACCTAACAGATACGCAGTATTTT. Protein product: CASSYYYLTDTQYF.

This clone has a single count. The chain combines TRBV7-9 with TRBJ1-2; a possible D gene is TRBD1 (5 bases). V was clipped by 2 bases and J by 2 bases, with 18 bases between them. The CDR3 has 17 residues. Germline lookup yields CDR1 SEHNR and CDR2 FQNEAQ (reference sequence). The CDR3 nucleotides are TGTGCCAGCAGCTTACCCGGCCAAGAGACAGCAAACTATGGCTACACCTTC. Its translation: CASSLPGQETANYGYTF.

This clone has a single count. This chain links TRBV19 with TRBJ2-2, with D unresolved. Trimming left V 7 bases short and J 0 bases short, with 6 bases between. The germline gives CDR1 LNHDA, CDR2 SQIVND (reference sequence). The CDR3 covers 13 residues. The CDR3, as DNA: TGTGCCAGTAAAACTACGAACACCGGGGAGCTGTTTTTT. Residues: CASKTTNTGELFF.

The chain employs TRBV9 and TRBJ2-7, with TRBD2 matching 13 bases. Trimming at V came to 3 bases and at J to 5 bases, leaving 8 bases not matched to a gene. Germline V gene sequence: CDR1 SGDLS, CDR2 YYNGEE. The CDR3 has 16 residues. CDR3 amino acids: CASSAMGLAGRNEQYF. CDR3 sequence (DNA): TGTGCCAGCAGCGCAATGGGACTAGCGGGAAGGAACGAGCAGTACTTC.

The chain combines TRBV7-2 with TRBJ2-5, with 10 positions matching TRBD2. V trimming: 5 bases; J trimming: 5 bases; junction bases outside the gene matches: 11. This CDR3 is built from 16 residues. Germline CDR1 is SGHTA and CDR2 is FQGNSA. CDR3 sequence reads: CASSTRASGGGETQYF. The CDR3 coding sequence is TGTGCCAGCAGCACCCGGGCTAGCGGGGGAGGCGAGACCCAGTACTTC.

This chain joins TRBV2 and TRBJ1-5; 7 nucleotides match TRBD1. The junction had 7 bases not matched to a gene; V was cut back by 7 bases and J by 1 base. Germline V gives CDR1 SNHLY, CDR2 FYNNEI. The CDR3 runs to 15 residues. For the CDR3, the DNA is TGTGCCAGCAACCCCGACAGGGAAAGCAATCAGCCCCAGCATTTT. It specifies CASNPDRESNQPQHF.

The chain uses TRBV29-1 and TRBJ2-3; 9 bases are a match to TRBD2. Germline values: CDR1 SQVTM, CDR2 ANQGSEA. The CDR3 has 13 residues. Unmatched junction bases numbered 7, after V lost 7 bases and J lost 5 bases. CDR3 nucleotide sequence: TGCAGCGCAGTAGCGGGGGTTCAAGATACGCAGTATTTT. It specifies CSAVAGVQDTQYF.

This rearrangement joins TRBV30 to TRBJ1-2; D remains unclear. V was shortened by 2 bases and J by 0 bases, with 7 bases between the two germline ends. Germline-derived CDR1 and CDR2 are GTSNPN and SVGIG (reference sequence). This CDR3 is built from 13 residues. Here the CDR3 reads CAWSPGANYGYTF. In nucleotides, the CDR3 is TGTGCCTGGAGTCCAGGTGCTAACTATGGCTACACCTTC.

The chain couples TRBV27 to TRBJ2-1; D not resolved. CDR1 and CDR2 from the germline V gene are MNHEY and SMNVEV (reference sequence). The V and J ends lost 3 bases and 3 bases respectively, with 9 bases between them. This CDR3 spans 14 amino acids. In DNA form, the CDR3 reads TGTGCCAGCAGTTTCGCCACGGTCTACAATGAGCAGTTCTTC. Protein: CASSFATVYNEQFF.

The rearrangement links TRBV3-1 (or the pseudogene TRBV3-2) to TRBJ2-2; the match to TRBD1 covers 8 bases. Germline lookup yields CDR1 LGHDT and CDR2 YNNKEL (reference sequence). The CDR3 consists of 18 residues. J was trimmed by 1 base and V by 2 bases; bases with no gene match: 9. The CDR3 is CASSQFLLGQGNTGELFF. The CDR3 DNA reads as TGTGCCAGCAGCCAATTTTTACTAGGACAGGGGAACACCGGGGAGCTGTTTTTT.

The chain combines TRBV6-5 with TRBJ1-2; a weak D match, TRBD1 (6 bases). The germline V gene encodes CDR1 MNHEY and CDR2 SVGAGI. V lost 2 bases, J lost 0 bases, and 10 bases lay in between. CDR3 length: 15 residues. CDR3 DNA sequence: TGTGCCAGCAGTTACGACAGGACAGCTAACTATGGCTACACCTTC. Protein: CASSYDRTANYGYTF.

The chain couples TRBV29-1 to TRBJ2-1; TRBD1 matches 10 bases. After removal of 6 bases from V and 6 bases from J, the junction contained 8 bases not matched to a gene. This CDR3 spans 14 amino acids. Germline V gives CDR1 SQVTM, CDR2 ANQGSEA. CDR3 DNA sequence: TGCAGCGTCACCGGGACAGGGGTATTCAATGAGCAGTTCTTC. It is translated as CSVTGTGVFNEQFF.

This clone was picked up one time. J is TRBJ1-1 and V is TRBV7-9; tentatively, D is TRBD1 (6 bases). The germline gives CDR1 SEHNR, CDR2 FQNEAQ (reference sequence). This CDR3 comprises 16 residues. Trimming cost V 4 bases and J 0 bases, with 15 bases left between them. CDR3 loop: CASSSRLDRLNTEAFF. CDR3 nucleotides: TGTGCCAGCAGCTCACGCCTGGACAGATTGAACACTGAAGCTTTCTTT.

The chain links TRBV24-1 to TRBJ2-3, with a weak D call TRBD1 (6 bases). Trimming took 9 bases from V and 2 from J, leaving 11 bases between them. This CDR3 contains 13 residues. CDR1 and CDR2 (germline): KGHDR, SFDVKD. The CDR3 nucleotides read TGTGCCACCGGGGACACCGACACAGATACGCAGTATTTT. Translating gives CATGDTDTDTQYF.

The chain couples TRBV30 to TRBJ1-2; 9 positions agree with TRBD1. This CDR3 has 13 residues. Looked up from germline, CDR1 is GTSNPN and CDR2 is SVGIG (reference sequence). V lost 1 base, J lost 4 bases, and 1 base stayed unmatched. DNA for the CDR3: TGTGCCTGGAGTGCGGGACAGGGCTATGGCTACACCTTC. The encoded protein is CAWSAGQGYGYTF. The full variable domain, completed using reference TRBV30 and TRBJ1-2, is SQTIHQWPATLVQPVGSPLSLECTVEGTSNPNLYWYRQAAGRGLQLLFYSVGIGQISSEVPQNLSASRPQDRQFILSSKKLLLSDSGFYLCAWSAGQGYGYTFGSGTRLTVV.

The chain uses TRBV6-1 and TRBJ1-5, with D perhaps matching TRBD1 (5 bases). The germline gives CDR1 MNHNS, CDR2 SASEGT. The V gene lost 2 bases and the J gene lost 4 bases, with 15 bases spanning the gap. The CDR3 has 16 amino acids. The CDR3 DNA reads TGTGCCAGCAGTGAATTTATAGACAGCCTGAATCAGCCCCAGCATTTT. It is translated as CASSEFIDSLNQPQHF.

The gene calls are TRBV3-1 (or the pseudogene TRBV3-2) and TRBJ2-3, with 9 bases identical to TRBD1. V gave up 4 bases and J gave up 2 bases; unmatched junction bases: 4. This CDR3 region has 15 residues. Germline V gene sequence: CDR1 LGHDT, CDR2 YNNKEL (reference sequence). Here the CDR3 DNA reads TGTGCCAGCAGCCCCGGGACAGGGTTCACAGATACGCAGTATTTT. As protein: CASSPGTGFTDTQYF.

The chain carries TRBV5-1 and TRBJ1-6; D is undetermined. The CDR3 extends over 14 amino acids. Trimming pared 7 bases from V and 7 bases from J, leaving 15 bases between. Germline V gene lookup returns CDR1 SGHRS and CDR2 YFSETQ. The CDR3 spells CASRGVGINSPLHF. As DNA, the CDR3 is TGCGCCAGCCGCGGGGTGGGAATCAATTCACCCCTCCACTTT.

This chain links TRBV5-1 with TRBJ2-2; TRBD1 matches 11 bases. The CDR3 is 18 amino acids. In germline, CDR1 is SGHRS, CDR2 YFSETQ. Unmatched junction bases numbered 7, after V lost 0 bases and J lost 3 bases. CDR3 nucleotide sequence: TGCGCCAGCAGCTTGGCCGGGACAGGGGGATCGGACACCGGGGAGCTGTTTTTT. Protein: CASSLAGTGGSDTGELFF.

A single count supports this clone. V usage is TRBV4-3 and J usage is TRBJ2-3, with D unclear. The CDR3 has 15 residues. The germline CDR1 and CDR2 sequences are LGHNA and YSLEER. V was clipped by 4 bases and J by 7 bases, with 18 bases between them. The DNA of the CDR3 is TGCGCCAGCAGCCCCAGTGACTCCTCATATAATACGCAGTATTTT. Translation: CASSPSDSSYNTQYF.

The rearrangement links TRBV29-1 to TRBJ1-1; TRBD1 is a possible D gene (5 bases). Germline lookup yields CDR1 SQVTM and CDR2 ANQGSEA. Trimming stripped 7 bases from V and 4 bases from J, with 13 bases between. The CDR3 contains 12 residues. CDR3 loop: CSASGLGTEAFF. DNA of the CDR3: TGCAGCGCCTCAGGGTTGGGCACTGAAGCTTTCTTT.